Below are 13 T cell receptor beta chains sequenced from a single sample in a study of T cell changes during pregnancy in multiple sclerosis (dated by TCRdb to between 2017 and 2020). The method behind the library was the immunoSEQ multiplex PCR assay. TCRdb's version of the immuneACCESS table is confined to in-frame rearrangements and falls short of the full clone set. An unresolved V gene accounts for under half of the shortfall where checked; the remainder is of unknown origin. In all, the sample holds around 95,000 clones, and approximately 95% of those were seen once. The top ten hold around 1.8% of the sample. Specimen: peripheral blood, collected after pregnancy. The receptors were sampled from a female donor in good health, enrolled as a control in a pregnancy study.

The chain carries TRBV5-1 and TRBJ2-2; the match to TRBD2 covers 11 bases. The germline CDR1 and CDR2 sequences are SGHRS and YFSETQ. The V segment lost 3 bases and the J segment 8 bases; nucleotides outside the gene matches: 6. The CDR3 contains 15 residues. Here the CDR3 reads CASSWGTSGRGELFF. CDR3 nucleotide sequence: TGCGCCAGCAGCTGGGGGACTAGCGGTCGAGGGGAGCTGTTTTTT.

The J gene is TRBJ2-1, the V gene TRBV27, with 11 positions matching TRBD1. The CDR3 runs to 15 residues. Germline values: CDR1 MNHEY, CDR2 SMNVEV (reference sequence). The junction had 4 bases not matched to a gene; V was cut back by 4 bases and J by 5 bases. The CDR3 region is CASSSGTGGHNEQFF. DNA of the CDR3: TGTGCCAGCAGTTCCGGGACAGGGGGGCACAATGAGCAGTTCTTC.

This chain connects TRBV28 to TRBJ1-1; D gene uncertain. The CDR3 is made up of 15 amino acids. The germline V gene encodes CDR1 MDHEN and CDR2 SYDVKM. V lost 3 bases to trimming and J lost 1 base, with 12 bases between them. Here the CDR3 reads CASSLFNQANTEAFF. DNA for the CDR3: TGTGCCAGCAGTTTGTTTAACCAAGCGAACACTGAAGCTTTCTTT.

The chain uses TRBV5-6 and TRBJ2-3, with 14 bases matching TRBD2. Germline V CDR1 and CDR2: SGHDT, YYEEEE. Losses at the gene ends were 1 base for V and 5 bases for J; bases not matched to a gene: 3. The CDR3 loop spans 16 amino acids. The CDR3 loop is CASSLLGLAGEDTQYF. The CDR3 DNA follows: TGTGCCAGCAGCTTGTTGGGACTAGCGGGAGAAGATACGCAGTATTTT.

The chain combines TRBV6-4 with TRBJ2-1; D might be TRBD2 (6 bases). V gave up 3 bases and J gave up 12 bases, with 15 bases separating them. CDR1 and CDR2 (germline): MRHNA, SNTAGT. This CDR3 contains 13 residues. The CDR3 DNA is TGTGCCAGCAGTGAGGACGGGACCGGGAGGCAGTTCTTC. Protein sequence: CASSEDGTGRQFF.

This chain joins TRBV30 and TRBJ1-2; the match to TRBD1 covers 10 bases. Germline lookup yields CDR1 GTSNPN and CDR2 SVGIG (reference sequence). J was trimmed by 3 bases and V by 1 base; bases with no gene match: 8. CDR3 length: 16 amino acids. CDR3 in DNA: TGTGCCTGGAGTGCCATCGACAGGGGGCATGACTATGGCTACACCTTC. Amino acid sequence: CAWSAIDRGHDYGYTF.

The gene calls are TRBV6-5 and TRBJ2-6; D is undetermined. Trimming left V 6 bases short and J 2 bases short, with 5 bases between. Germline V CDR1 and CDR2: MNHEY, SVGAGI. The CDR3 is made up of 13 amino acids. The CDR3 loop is CASREPGANVLTF. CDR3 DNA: TGTGCCAGCAGAGAGCCTGGGGCCAACGTCCTGACTTTC.

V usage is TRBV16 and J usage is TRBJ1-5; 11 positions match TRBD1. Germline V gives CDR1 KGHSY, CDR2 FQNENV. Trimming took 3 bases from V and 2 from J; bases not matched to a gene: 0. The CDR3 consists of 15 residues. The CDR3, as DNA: TGTGCCAGCAGCCAGGGACAGGGGGGCAATCAGCCCCAGCATTTT. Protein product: CASSQGQGGNQPQHF. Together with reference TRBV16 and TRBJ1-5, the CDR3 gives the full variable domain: GEEVAQTPKHLVRGEGQKAKLYCAPIKGHSYVFWYQQVLKNEFKFLISFQNENVFDETGMPKERFSAKCLPNSPCSLEIQATKLEDSAVYFCASSQGQGGNQPQHFGDGTRLSIL.

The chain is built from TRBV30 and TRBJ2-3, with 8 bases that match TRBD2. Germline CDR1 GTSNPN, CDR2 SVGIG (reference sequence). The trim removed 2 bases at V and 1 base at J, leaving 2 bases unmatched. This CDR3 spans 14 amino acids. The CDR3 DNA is TGTGCCTGGAGTATTAGCGGGGGCACAGATACGCAGTATTTT. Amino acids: CAWSISGGTDTQYF.

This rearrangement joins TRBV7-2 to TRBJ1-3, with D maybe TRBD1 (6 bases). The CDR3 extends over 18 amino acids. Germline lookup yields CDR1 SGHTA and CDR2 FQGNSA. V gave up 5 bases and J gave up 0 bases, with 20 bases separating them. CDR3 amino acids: CASSRPAGGALSGNTIYF. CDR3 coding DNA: TGTGCCAGCAGCCGCCCCGCGGGGGGGGCCCTCTCTGGAAACACCATATATTTT.

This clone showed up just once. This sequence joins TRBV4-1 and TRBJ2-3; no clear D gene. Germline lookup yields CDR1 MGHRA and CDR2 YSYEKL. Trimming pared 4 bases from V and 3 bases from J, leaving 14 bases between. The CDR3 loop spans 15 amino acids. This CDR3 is CASSLTRVETDTQYF. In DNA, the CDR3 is TGCGCCAGCAGCCTGACCCGGGTCGAGACAGATACGCAGTATTTT.

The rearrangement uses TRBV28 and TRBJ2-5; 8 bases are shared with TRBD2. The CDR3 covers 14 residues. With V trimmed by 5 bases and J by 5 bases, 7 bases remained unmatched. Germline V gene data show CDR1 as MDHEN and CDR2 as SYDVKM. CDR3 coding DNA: TGTGCCAGCAGTCCGTCGGCGGGAGGTGAGACCCAGTACTTC. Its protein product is CASSPSAGGETQYF.

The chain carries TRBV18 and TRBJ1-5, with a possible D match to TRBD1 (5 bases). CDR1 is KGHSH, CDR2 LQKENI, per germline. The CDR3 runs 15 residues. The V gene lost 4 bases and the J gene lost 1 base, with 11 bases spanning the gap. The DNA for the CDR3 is TGTGCCAGCTCACAGGGAGGGGCCAGCAATCAGCCCCAGCATTTT. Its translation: CASSQGGASNQPQHF.